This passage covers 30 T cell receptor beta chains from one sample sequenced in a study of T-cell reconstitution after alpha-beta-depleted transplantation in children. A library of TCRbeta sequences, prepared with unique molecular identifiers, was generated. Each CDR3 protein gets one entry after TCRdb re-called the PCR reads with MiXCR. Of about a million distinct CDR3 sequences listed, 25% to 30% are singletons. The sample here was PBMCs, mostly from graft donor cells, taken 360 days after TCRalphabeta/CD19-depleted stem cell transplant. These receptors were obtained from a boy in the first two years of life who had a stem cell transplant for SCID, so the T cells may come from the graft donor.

CDR3 protein: CASRETGNAEAFF. The DNA of the CDR3 is TGTGCCAGCAGAGAGACAGGGAATGCTGAAGCTTTCTTT. V is TRBV6-2 or TRBV6-3 and J is TRBJ1-1; 7 bases match TRBD1. The CDR3 length is 13 residues. V shed 6 bases, J shed 6 bases, and the junction held 7 bases outside the gene matches. Germline V gene sequence: CDR1 MNHEY, CDR2 SVGEGT.

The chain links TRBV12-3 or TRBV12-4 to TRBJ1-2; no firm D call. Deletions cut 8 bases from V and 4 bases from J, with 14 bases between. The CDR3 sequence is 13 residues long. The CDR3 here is CASLRVPSYGYTF. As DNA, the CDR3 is TGTGCCAGCCTACGGGTGCCATCCTATGGCTACACCTTC.

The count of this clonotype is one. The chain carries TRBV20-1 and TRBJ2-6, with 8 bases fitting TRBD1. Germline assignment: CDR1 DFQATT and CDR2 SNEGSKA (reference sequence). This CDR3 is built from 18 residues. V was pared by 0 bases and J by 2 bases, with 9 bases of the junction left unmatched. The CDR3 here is CSARDLSARGPGANVLTF. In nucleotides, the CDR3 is TGCAGTGCTAGAGATCTTTCGGCCAGGGGGCCTGGGGCCAACGTCCTGACTTTC.

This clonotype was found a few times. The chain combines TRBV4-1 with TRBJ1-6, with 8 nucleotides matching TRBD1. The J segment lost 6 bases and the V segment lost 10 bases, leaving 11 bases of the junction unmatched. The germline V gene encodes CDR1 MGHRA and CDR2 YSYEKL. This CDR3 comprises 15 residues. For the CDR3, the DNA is TGCGCCACGACTAAGACAGGGGACGGTAATTCACCCCTCCACTTT. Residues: CATTKTGDGNSPLHF.

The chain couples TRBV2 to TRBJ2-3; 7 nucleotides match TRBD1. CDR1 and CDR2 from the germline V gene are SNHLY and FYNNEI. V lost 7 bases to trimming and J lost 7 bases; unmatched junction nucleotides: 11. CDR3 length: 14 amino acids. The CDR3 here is CASTRDRDDNTQYF. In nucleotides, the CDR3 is TGTGCCAGCACTCGAGACAGGGATGACAATACGCAGTATTTT. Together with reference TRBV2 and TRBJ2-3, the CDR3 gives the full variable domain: EPEVTQTPSHQVTQMGQEVILRCVPISNHLYFYWYRQILGQKVEFLVSFYNNEISEKSEIFDDQFSVERPDGSNFTLKIRSTKLEDSAMYFCASTRDRDDNTQYFGPGTRLTVL.

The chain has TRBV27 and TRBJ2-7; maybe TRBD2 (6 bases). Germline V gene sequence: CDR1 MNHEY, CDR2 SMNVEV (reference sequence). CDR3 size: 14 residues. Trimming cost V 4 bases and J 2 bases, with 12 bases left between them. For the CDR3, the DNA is TGTGCCAGCAGTTCCCATTGGGGGGCCTACGAGCAGTACTTC. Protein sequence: CASSSHWGAYEQYF.

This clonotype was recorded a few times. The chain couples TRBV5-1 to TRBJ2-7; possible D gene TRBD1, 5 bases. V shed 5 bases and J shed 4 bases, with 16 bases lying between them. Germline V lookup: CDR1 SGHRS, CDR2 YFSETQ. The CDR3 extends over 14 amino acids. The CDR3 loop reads CASRPTVPTYEQYF. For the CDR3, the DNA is TGCGCCAGCAGACCGACAGTGCCTACTTACGAGCAGTACTTC.

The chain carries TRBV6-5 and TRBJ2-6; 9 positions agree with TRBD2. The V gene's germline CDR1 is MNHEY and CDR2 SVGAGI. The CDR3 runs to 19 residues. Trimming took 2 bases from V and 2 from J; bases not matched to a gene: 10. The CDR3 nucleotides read TGTGCCAGCAGTTACCCGCCCGGGACTAGCCCTGCTGGGGCCAACGTCCTGACTTTC. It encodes CASSYPPGTSPAGANVLTF.

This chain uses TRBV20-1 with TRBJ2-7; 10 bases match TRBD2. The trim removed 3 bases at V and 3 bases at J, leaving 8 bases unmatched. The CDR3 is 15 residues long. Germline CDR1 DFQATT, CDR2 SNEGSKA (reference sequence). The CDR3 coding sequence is TGCAGTGCTAGTTCTAGCGGGGGCTATAGCTACGAGCAGTACTTC. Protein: CSASSSGGYSYEQYF.

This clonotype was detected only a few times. DNA for the CDR3: TGCGCCAGCAGCCCGCCCCGGGGGGCAGCGGCCGGGGAGCTGTTTTTT. Amino acids: CASSPPRGAAAGELFF. The chain combines TRBV4-1 with TRBJ2-2, with D possibly being TRBD2 (7 bases). Germline CDR1 MGHRA, CDR2 YSYEKL. Trimming removed 4 bases from V and 6 bases from J, with 18 bases in between. CDR3 length: 16 amino acids.

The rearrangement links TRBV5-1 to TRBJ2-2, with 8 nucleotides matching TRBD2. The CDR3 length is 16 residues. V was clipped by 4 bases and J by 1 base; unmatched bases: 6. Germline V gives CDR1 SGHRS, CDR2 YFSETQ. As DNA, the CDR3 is TGCGCCAGCAGCCTAACCGGGGGGGTGAACACCGGGGAGCTGTTTTTT. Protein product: CASSLTGGVNTGELFF.

The CDR3 nucleotides are TGTGCCAGTAGTACGCCCCCAGTGCTGGATACGCAGTATTTT. Translation: CASSTPPVLDTQYF. The chain employs TRBV19 and TRBJ2-3; no clear D gene. The CDR3 is made up of 14 amino acids. The germline V and J ends were trimmed by 4 bases and 6 bases, with 14 bases remaining between them. From germline, CDR1 is LNHDA and CDR2 SQIVND (reference sequence).

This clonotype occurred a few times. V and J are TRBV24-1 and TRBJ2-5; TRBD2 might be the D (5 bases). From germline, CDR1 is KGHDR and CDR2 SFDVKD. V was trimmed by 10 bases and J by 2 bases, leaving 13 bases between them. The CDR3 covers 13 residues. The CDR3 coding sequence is TGTGCCACTCAAACTAGAACTCAAGAGACCCAGTACTTC. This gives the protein CATQTRTQETQYF.

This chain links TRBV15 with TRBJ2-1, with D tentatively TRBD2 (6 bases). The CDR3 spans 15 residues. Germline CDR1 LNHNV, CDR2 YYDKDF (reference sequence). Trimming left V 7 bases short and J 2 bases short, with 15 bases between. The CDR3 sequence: CATTPGLMTYNEQFF. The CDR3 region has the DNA TGTGCCACCACCCCGGGACTGATGACCTACAATGAGCAGTTCTTC. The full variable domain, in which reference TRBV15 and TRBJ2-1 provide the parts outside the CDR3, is DAMVIQNPRYQVTQFGKPVTLSCSQTLNHNVMYWYQQKSSQAPKLLFHYYDKDFNNEADTPDNFQSRRPNTSFCFLDIRSPGLGDTAMYLCATTPGLMTYNEQFFGPGTRLTVL.

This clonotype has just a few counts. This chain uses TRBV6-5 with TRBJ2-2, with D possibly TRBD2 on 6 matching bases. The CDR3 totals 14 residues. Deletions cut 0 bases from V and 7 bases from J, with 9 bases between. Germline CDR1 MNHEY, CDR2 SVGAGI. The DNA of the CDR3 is TGTGCCAGCAGTTACTCGGGGGGTTTCGGGGAGCTGTTTTTT. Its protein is CASSYSGGFGELFF.

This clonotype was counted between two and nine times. DNA for the CDR3: TGTGCCAGCAGTTTAGAAGGGTGGGACACTGAAGCTTTCTTT. It specifies CASSLEGWDTEAFF. The chain combines TRBV12-3 or TRBV12-4 with TRBJ1-1; no clear D. This CDR3 contains 14 residues. Trimming shortened V by 1 base and J by 3 bases, and 9 bases separated the two germline ends.

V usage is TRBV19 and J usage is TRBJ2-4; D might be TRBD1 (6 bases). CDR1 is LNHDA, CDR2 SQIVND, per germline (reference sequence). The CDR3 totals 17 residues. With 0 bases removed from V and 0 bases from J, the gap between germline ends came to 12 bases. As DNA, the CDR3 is TGTGCCAGTAGTATAGATCAAGGACAGCTAGCCAAAAACATTCAGTACTTC. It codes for CASSIDQGQLAKNIQYF.

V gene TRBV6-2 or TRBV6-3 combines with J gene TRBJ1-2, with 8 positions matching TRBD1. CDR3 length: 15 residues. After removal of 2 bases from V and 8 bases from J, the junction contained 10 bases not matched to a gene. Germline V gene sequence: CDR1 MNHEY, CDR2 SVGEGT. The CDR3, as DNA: TGTGCCAGCAGTTACCAGGGGGCAGATTCGTCGGGCTACACCTTC. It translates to CASSYQGADSSGYTF.

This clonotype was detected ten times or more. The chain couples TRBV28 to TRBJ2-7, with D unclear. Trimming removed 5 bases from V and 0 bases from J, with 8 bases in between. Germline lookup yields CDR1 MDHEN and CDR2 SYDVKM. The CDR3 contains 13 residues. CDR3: CASSQQTSYEQYF. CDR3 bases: TGTGCCAGCAGTCAGCAGACCTCCTACGAGCAGTACTTC.

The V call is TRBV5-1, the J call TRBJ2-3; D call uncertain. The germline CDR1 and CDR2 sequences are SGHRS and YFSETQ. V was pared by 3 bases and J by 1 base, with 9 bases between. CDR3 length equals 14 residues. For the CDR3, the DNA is TGCGCCAGCAGCTGGGAAGCTCGCACAGATACGCAGTATTTT. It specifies CASSWEARTDTQYF.

The DNA of the CDR3 is TGTGCCAGCAGCTCCCGGGACAGGGGGGACAATCAGCCCCAGCATTTT. The encoded protein is CASSSRDRGDNQPQHF. V gene TRBV6-1 combines with J gene TRBJ1-5, with 11 bases fitting TRBD1. CDR1 is MNHNS, CDR2 SASEGT, per germline. The CDR3 is made up of 16 amino acids. V shed 6 bases, J shed 3 bases, and the junction held 7 bases outside the gene matches.

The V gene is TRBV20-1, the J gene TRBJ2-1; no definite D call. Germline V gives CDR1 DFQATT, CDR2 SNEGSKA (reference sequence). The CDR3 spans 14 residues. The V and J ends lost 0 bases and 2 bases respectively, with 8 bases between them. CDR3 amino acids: CSARETIPYNEQFF. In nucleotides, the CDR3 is TGCAGTGCTAGAGAAACGATACCCTACAATGAGCAGTTCTTC.

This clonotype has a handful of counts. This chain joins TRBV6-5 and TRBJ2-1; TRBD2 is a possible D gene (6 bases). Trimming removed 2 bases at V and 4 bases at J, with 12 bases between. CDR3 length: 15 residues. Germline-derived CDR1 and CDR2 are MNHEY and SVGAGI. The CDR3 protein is CASSYAGGDYNEQFF. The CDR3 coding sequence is TGTGCCAGCAGTTACGCCGGGGGAGATTACAATGAGCAGTTCTTC.

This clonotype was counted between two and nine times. The CDR3 spells CSVETWTGTEAFF. The CDR3 coding sequence is TGCAGCGTTGAAACCTGGACGGGCACTGAAGCTTTCTTT. The rearrangement joins TRBV29-1 to TRBJ1-1, with D unclear. The CDR3 loop spans 13 amino acids. Between the trimmed V and J ends, which lost 2 bases and 4 bases, there was a span of 11 bases. Germline values: CDR1 SQVTM, CDR2 ANQGSEA.

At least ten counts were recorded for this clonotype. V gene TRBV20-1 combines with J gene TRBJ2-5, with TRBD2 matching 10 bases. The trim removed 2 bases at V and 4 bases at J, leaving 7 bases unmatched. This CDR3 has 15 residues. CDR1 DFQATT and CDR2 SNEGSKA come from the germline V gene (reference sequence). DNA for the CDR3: TGCAGTGCTAGAAAAGCGGGGGGGCCGATAGAGACCCAGTACTTC. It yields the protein CSARKAGGPIETQYF.

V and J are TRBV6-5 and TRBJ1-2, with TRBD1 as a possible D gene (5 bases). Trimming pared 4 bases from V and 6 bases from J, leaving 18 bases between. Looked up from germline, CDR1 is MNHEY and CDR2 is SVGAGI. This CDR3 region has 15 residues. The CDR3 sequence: CASSSGGPPIHGYTF. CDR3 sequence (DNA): TGTGCCAGCAGTTCGGGGGGACCCCCAATCCATGGCTACACCTTC.

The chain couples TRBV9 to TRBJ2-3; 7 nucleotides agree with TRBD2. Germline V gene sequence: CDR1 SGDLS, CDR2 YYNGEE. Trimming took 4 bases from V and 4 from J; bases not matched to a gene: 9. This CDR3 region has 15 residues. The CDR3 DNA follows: TGTGCCAGCAGCCCCCGGACTAGAGTCGCAGATACGCAGTATTTT. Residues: CASSPRTRVADTQYF.

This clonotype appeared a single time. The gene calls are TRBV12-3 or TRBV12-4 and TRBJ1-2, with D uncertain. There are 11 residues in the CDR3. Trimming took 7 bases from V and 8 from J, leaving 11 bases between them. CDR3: CASKELNGYTF. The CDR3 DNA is TGTGCCAGCAAGGAACTCAACGGCTACACCTTC.

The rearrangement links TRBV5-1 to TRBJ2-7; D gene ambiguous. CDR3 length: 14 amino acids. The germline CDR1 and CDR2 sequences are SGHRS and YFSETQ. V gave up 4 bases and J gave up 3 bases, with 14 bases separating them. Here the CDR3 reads CASSQDGFDYEQYF. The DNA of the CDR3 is TGCGCCAGCAGCCAGGACGGGTTTGACTACGAGCAGTACTTC.

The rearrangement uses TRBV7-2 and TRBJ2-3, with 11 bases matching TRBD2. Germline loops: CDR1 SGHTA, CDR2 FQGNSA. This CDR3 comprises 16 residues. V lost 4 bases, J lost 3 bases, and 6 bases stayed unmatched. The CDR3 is CASSSLTSGVTDTQYF. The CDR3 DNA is TGTGCCAGCAGCTCCCTGACTAGCGGGGTTACAGATACGCAGTATTTT.